Shown below are 27 T cell receptor beta chains from a single sample sequenced in a study of T-cell memory formation after mild COVID-19 (dated by TCRdb to the early 2020s). Libraries were built with 5' RACE. Sequencing was carried out with an Illumina NovaSeq 6000. TCRdb cleaned the public reads at Q25 with fastp, built clones with MiXCR and kept in-frame beta chains. Identical CDR3 proteins give one entry, which carries the most common genes and DNA. This sample is represented by roughly 610,000 distinct CDR3 sequences; 15% to 20% of them were singletons. About 7.5% of the sample is in the top ten clones. The source material was PBMCs or a T cell subset sorted from them (not recorded which). These receptors all come from an adult woman who had mild COVID-19 (a few samples of this study predate the infection). The sample titles of this study are shuffled in the database, so cell type and time point are left out; the donor was told from shared clones.

The V call is TRBV7-2, the J call TRBJ2-6; the D gene is possibly TRBD2 (6 bases). The CDR3 extends over 19 amino acids. From germline, CDR1 is SGHTA and CDR2 FQGNSA. Between the trimmed V and J ends, which lost 2 bases and 0 bases, there was a span of 17 bases. CDR3 in DNA: TGTGCCAGCAGCTTAAGGGCCGGGAGTCCTATCTCTGGGGCCAACGTCCTGACTTTC. Encoded protein: CASSLRAGSPISGANVLTF.

This clonotype was seen a handful of times. This chain links TRBV27 with TRBJ1-6; 8 bases align to TRBD1. Germline values: CDR1 MNHEY, CDR2 SMNVEV (reference sequence). This CDR3 is 16 amino acids long. Losses at the gene ends were 6 bases for V and 5 bases for J; bases not matched to a gene: 9. This CDR3 reads CASSPGQGGNNSPLHF. The CDR3 DNA reads as TGTGCCAGCAGCCCTGGACAGGGAGGCAATAATTCACCCCTCCACTTT.

This clonotype was counted a few times. The chain recombines TRBV7-9 with TRBJ2-7; either TRBD1 or TRBD2 may fit D (7 bases each). This CDR3 has 18 residues. The ends were cut back, 5 bases at V and 0 bases at J, with 23 bases in the middle. CDR1 is SEHNR and CDR2 is FQNEAQ in the germline V gene (reference sequence). The CDR3 DNA follows: TGTGCCAGCAGCCCCAGGGGGGGCGGGGGCGCCAGCTCCTACGAGCAGTACTTC. Protein: CASSPRGGGGASSYEQYF.

The genes are TRBV12-3 or TRBV12-4 and TRBJ2-4, with D perhaps matching TRBD2 (6 bases). The CDR3 consists of 15 residues. Trimming shortened V by 2 bases and J by 0 bases, and 8 bases separated the two germline ends. In DNA, the CDR3 is TGTGCCAGCAGTTTACGGGGGTTAGCCAAAAACATTCAGTACTTC. Protein product: CASSLRGLAKNIQYF.

This clonotype was seen a handful of times. In DNA, the CDR3 is TGTGCCAGCGTCAGGGGGGCCAACTACAATGAGCAGTTCTTC. This translates into CASVRGANYNEQFF. The chain combines TRBV6-5 with TRBJ2-1; D is possibly TRBD1 (7 bases). The CDR3 runs to 14 residues. Between the trimmed V and J ends, which lost 8 bases and 3 bases, there was a span of 14 bases. Germline CDR1 MNHEY, CDR2 SVGAGI.

The chain is built from TRBV3-2 and TRBJ2-1; the DNA was not used to check the table's D call, TRBD1. TRBV3-2 is classified as a pseudogene. The CDR3 runs to 20 residues. CDR3 DNA: TGTGCCAGCAGCCCCCCCCGGGGCGGTCAAGCGGGGGACGACTACAATGAGCAGTTCTTC. Protein sequence: CASSPPRGGQAGDDYNEQFF.

The sample holds a few counts of this clonotype. The genes are TRBV7-9 and TRBJ2-3; TRBD2 agrees at 10 bases. The germline gives CDR1 SEHNR, CDR2 FQNEAQ (reference sequence). V gave up 1 base and J gave up 2 bases; unmatched junction bases: 9. The length of the CDR3 is 18 residues. The DNA of the CDR3 is TGTGCCAGCAGCTTAGGGCTAGCGGGGGACCCGACCACAGATACGCAGTATTTT. This gives the protein CASSLGLAGDPTTDTQYF.

This chain uses TRBV6-1 with TRBJ2-3; D uncertain. The germline V gene encodes CDR1 MNHNS and CDR2 SASEGT. Between the trimmed V and J ends, which lost 7 bases and 0 bases, there was a span of 8 bases. The CDR3 loop spans 13 amino acids. The CDR3 region has the DNA TGTGCCAGCACTCTGGGTAGCACAGATACGCAGTATTTT. It translates to CASTLGSTDTQYF.

The chain couples TRBV25-1 to TRBJ2-7; D is ambiguous. Germline V gene sequence: CDR1 MGHDK, CDR2 SYGVNS. CDR3 length equals 14 residues. V gave up 2 bases and J gave up 6 bases, with 14 bases separating them. CDR3 bases: TGTGCCAGCAGTGAAAGATCCGACGGCGGCGAGCAGTACTTC. It codes for CASSERSDGGEQYF.

This clonotype was counted between two and nine times. The chain uses TRBV7-2 and TRBJ2-7; maybe TRBD1 (5 bases). Trimming pared 4 bases from V and 4 bases from J, leaving 11 bases between. There are 13 residues in the CDR3. From germline, CDR1 is SGHTA and CDR2 FQGNSA. The DNA for the CDR3 is TGTGCCAGCAGCTCGCAACCAGGGTACGAGCAGTACTTC. Translating it yields CASSSQPGYEQYF.

This clonotype was recorded a few times. The chain employs TRBV7-2 and TRBJ1-6, with D perhaps TRBD1 (6 bases). This CDR3 is built from 14 residues. Trimming stripped 5 bases from V and 7 bases from J, with 12 bases between. Per the germline V gene, CDR1 is SGHTA and CDR2 is FQGNSA. The CDR3 DNA follows: TGTGCCAGCAGCCTCGGACAGCCGAATTCACCCCTCCACTTT. This sequence encodes CASSLGQPNSPLHF.

This clonotype was detected ten times or more. The chain links TRBV29-1 to TRBJ2-5, with unresolved D. Germline V gene sequence: CDR1 SQVTM, CDR2 ANQGSEA. With 4 bases removed from V and 2 bases from J, the gap between germline ends came to 11 bases. The CDR3 contains 13 residues. The CDR3 nucleotides are TGCAGCGTTGGGTCCCACGAGCAAGAGACCCAGTACTTC. This codes for CSVGSHEQETQYF.

This clonotype was detected a few times. The chain combines TRBV4-1 with TRBJ1-2; 9 positions agree with TRBD1. Trimming cost V 2 bases and J 5 bases; bases outside gene matches: 3. Germline V CDR1 and CDR2: MGHRA, YSYEKL. The CDR3 is 14 amino acids. The CDR3 bases are TGCGCCAGCAGCCAAACAGGGGGCAGTTATGGCTACACCTTC. This gives the protein CASSQTGGSYGYTF.

The chain is built from TRBV19 and TRBJ2-1; 9 positions match TRBD1. Germline loops: CDR1 LNHDA, CDR2 SQIVND (reference sequence). The CDR3 spans 16 residues. The trim removed 4 bases at V and 8 bases at J, leaving 12 bases unmatched. The CDR3 coding sequence is TGTGCCAGTAGTACCGGGACAGGGTTTCAGGGGCATGAGCAGTTCTTC. Protein product: CASSTGTGFQGHEQFF.

V usage is TRBV3-1 and J usage is TRBJ1-2, with unresolved D. V lost 1 base, J lost 0 bases, and 6 bases lay in between. The CDR3 covers 14 residues. CDR1 LGHDT and CDR2 YNNKEL come from the germline V gene (reference sequence). The CDR3 coding sequence is TGTGCCAGCAGCCAAGGGGTTCCTAACTATGGCTACACCTTC. This codes for CASSQGVPNYGYTF.

The rearrangement uses TRBV6-5 and TRBJ2-5, with D tentatively TRBD1 (5 bases). This CDR3 is 14 amino acids long. Germline V gene data show CDR1 as MNHEY and CDR2 as SVGAGI. V lost 6 bases and J lost 7, with 18 bases in between. The DNA of the CDR3 is TGTGCCAGCAGCTTCCAAGGGGCAGGATCGACCCAGTACTTC. Encoded protein: CASSFQGAGSTQYF.

This clonotype was seen a handful of times. The rearrangement joins TRBV12-3 or TRBV12-4 to TRBJ2-5; D gene ambiguous. The length of the CDR3 is 14 residues. V was pared by 1 base and J by 5 bases, with 11 bases between. This chain's CDR3 is CASSLGAQGETQYF. CDR3 nucleotide sequence: TGTGCCAGCAGTTTAGGAGCCCAAGGGGAGACCCAGTACTTC.

This clonotype came up many times. V usage is TRBV7-9 and J usage is TRBJ2-5, with 11 positions matching TRBD2. Unmatched junction bases numbered 2, after V lost 5 bases and J lost 0 bases. The CDR3 runs 15 residues. CDR1 SEHNR and CDR2 FQNEAQ come from the germline V gene (reference sequence). CDR3 in amino acids: CASSQLAGDQETQYF. The CDR3 nucleotides are TGTGCCAGCAGCCAACTAGCGGGAGACCAAGAGACCCAGTACTTC.

This clonotype appeared many times. V gene TRBV5-1 combines with J gene TRBJ1-1; 7 nucleotides align to TRBD1. Germline-derived CDR1 and CDR2 are SGHRS and YFSETQ. V shed 0 bases, J shed 1 base, and the junction held 9 bases outside the gene matches. This CDR3 comprises 17 residues. The CDR3: CASSLGPGGEGNTEAFF. For the CDR3, the DNA is TGCGCCAGCAGCTTGGGCCCAGGGGGAGAGGGGAACACTGAAGCTTTCTTT.

This clonotype showed up just a few times. The gene calls are TRBV27 and TRBJ2-7; 8 bases are a match to TRBD2. This CDR3 comprises 15 residues. The V and J ends lost 6 bases and 4 bases, in that order; junction bases with no gene match: 11. Germline lookup yields CDR1 MNHEY and CDR2 SMNVEV (reference sequence). The CDR3 coding sequence is TGTGCCAGCAGGTCTGGACTAGCCGGAATATACGAGCAGTACTTC. Amino acids: CASRSGLAGIYEQYF.

This clonotype came up a few times. The rearrangement links TRBV5-1 to TRBJ2-2, with D perhaps being TRBD1 or TRBD2 (5 bases each). The germline V gene has CDR1 SGHRS and CDR2 YFSETQ. The CDR3 contains 16 residues. With 3 bases removed from V and 2 bases from J, the gap between germline ends came to 14 bases. The CDR3 DNA is TGCGCCAGCAGCTACTTCGGGACCGAAAACACCGGGGAGCTGTTTTTT. This encodes CASSYFGTENTGELFF.

The V call is TRBV5-8, the J call TRBJ2-7, with a weak D call TRBD1 (5 bases). The CDR3 runs 15 residues. From germline, CDR1 is SGHTS and CDR2 YDEGEE. V lost 0 bases and J lost 0, with 10 bases in between. CDR3 region: CASSLGTHLSYEQYF. DNA for the CDR3: TGTGCCAGCAGCTTGGGGACACACCTCTCCTACGAGCAGTACTTC.

J is TRBJ2-3 and V is TRBV9; D ambiguous. The CDR3 sequence is 15 residues long. The germline CDR1 and CDR2 sequences are SGDLS and YYNGEE. Trimming pared 0 bases from V and 2 bases from J, leaving 10 bases between. CDR3 amino acids: CASSVDQRYTDTQYF. The CDR3, as DNA: TGTGCCAGCAGCGTAGACCAAAGATACACAGATACGCAGTATTTT.

This clonotype came up a few times. Here the CDR3 DNA reads TGTGCCAGCAGCCCCTCTAGCGGTTCCTACAATGAGCAGTTCTTC. Encoded protein: CASSPSSGSYNEQFF. V gene TRBV7-8 combines with J gene TRBJ2-1; TRBD2 matches 7 bases. V was pared by 5 bases and J by 1 base, with 5 bases of the junction left unmatched. The germline V gene encodes CDR1 SGHVS and CDR2 FQNEAQ. The CDR3 sequence is 15 residues long.

The chain couples TRBV20-1 to TRBJ1-2; 8 nucleotides agree with TRBD1. The CDR3 has 16 residues. The V gene's germline CDR1 is DFQATT and CDR2 SNEGSKA (reference sequence). The ends lost 1 base at V and 2 bases at J; junction bases unmatched: 9. The CDR3 DNA follows: TGCAGTGCTAGAGGGCTCGGGACAGGAAAGAACTATGGCTACACCTTC. Residues: CSARGLGTGKNYGYTF.

This sequence joins TRBV5-6 and TRBJ1-5; D gene uncertain. Trimming stripped 4 bases from V and 7 bases from J, with 12 bases between. The CDR3 consists of 13 residues. Germline values: CDR1 SGHDT, CDR2 YYEEEE. As DNA, the CDR3 is TGTGCCAGCAGCCTGGGGTCGGGACAGCCCCAGCATTTT. Protein sequence: CASSLGSGQPQHF.

This chain joins TRBV20-1 and TRBJ1-5, with D tentatively TRBD1 (5 bases). Germline CDR1 and CDR2: DFQATT and SNEGSKA (reference sequence). V lost 5 bases, J lost 3 bases, and 11 bases lay in between. This CDR3 region has 13 residues. This CDR3 reads CSASRQYNQPQHF. The CDR3 region has the DNA TGCAGTGCTTCCAGACAGTACAATCAGCCCCAGCATTTT.